The 7 T cell receptor beta chains listed next were all sequenced from one sample in a study of human T cells and chemical hapten exposure. Time point indicated: patch test 1, 2 weeks after DPC sensitization. This sample's treatment: therapeutic diphenylcyclopropenone sensitization with weekly scalp DPC. A single record per CDR3 protein comes from TCRdb applying MiXCR to the RACE reads. The sample carries about 71,000 distinct CDR3 sequences, around 10% recorded once. The sample here was whole blood, taken in connection with sensitization to the hapten diphenylcyclopropenone (DPC). Receptors originate from a woman in her thirties or forties with alopecia areata. Some clones in this sample may be carry-over from other donors' samples.

There are many counts of this clonotype. The J gene is TRBJ2-5, the V gene TRBV27; 7 nucleotides align to TRBD2. V lost 4 bases to trimming and J lost 2 bases; unmatched junction nucleotides: 7. CDR1 MNHEY and CDR2 SMNVEV come from the germline V gene (reference sequence). CDR3 length equals 15 residues. Here the CDR3 reads CASSSSLAEQETQYF. The DNA for the CDR3 is TGTGCCAGCAGTTCTTCTCTAGCGGAACAAGAGACCCAGTACTTC.

Ten or more counts support this clonotype. This chain links TRBV12-3 or TRBV12-4 with TRBJ2-1; D uncertain. The CDR3 extends over 11 amino acids. With 5 bases removed from V and 5 bases from J, the gap between germline ends came to 4 bases. The CDR3 here is CASSRNNEQFF. CDR3 DNA: TGTGCCAGCAGTAGAAACAATGAGCAGTTCTTC.

At least ten counts were recorded for this clonotype. The chain recombines TRBV18 with TRBJ1-5; D is unclear. V gave up 1 base and J gave up 1 base, with 8 bases separating them. Germline V gene sequence: CDR1 KGHSH, CDR2 LQKENI. The CDR3 is 15 amino acids. CDR3 coding DNA: TGTGCCAGCTCACCACGCGGGGAGAGCAATCAGCCCCAGCATTTT. Its translation is CASSPRGESNQPQHF.

This clonotype was seen many times. This chain uses TRBV7-2 with TRBJ2-7; TRBD2 matches 12 bases. After removal of 6 bases from V and 1 base from J, the junction contained 4 bases not matched to a gene. CDR3 size: 15 residues. Per the germline V gene, CDR1 is SGHTA and CDR2 is FQGNSA. For the CDR3, the DNA is TGTGCCAGCAGTCTAGCGGGGGGGTTATCCTACGAGCAGTACTTC. Protein sequence: CASSLAGGLSYEQYF.

This clonotype has a count of ten or more. The rearrangement joins TRBV10-1 to TRBJ1-1; 8 positions agree with TRBD1. The CDR3 covers 16 residues. Germline V lookup: CDR1 WNHNN, CDR2 SYGVQD (reference sequence). Unmatched junction bases numbered 12, after V lost 7 bases and J lost 2 bases. The CDR3 reads CASTPGGQGANTEAFF. The CDR3 DNA is TGCGCCAGCACCCCGGGAGGGCAGGGGGCCAACACTGAAGCTTTCTTT.

The table lists this clonotype with many counts. The chain couples TRBV2 to TRBJ2-4; 8 bases map to TRBD1. V trimming: 2 bases; J trimming: 1 base; junction bases outside the gene matches: 7. The CDR3 is 17 residues long. The germline gives CDR1 SNHLY, CDR2 FYNNEI. Here the CDR3 reads CASSESRTGWAKNIQYF. DNA for the CDR3: TGTGCCAGCAGTGAATCTAGGACAGGGTGGGCCAAAAACATTCAGTACTTC.

This clonotype was recorded only once. A much larger clone is a single base away; this may be a read error. The chain uses TRBV20-1 and TRBJ1-1; D is unclear. Germline-derived CDR1 and CDR2 are DFQATT and SNEGSKA (reference sequence). The germline V and J ends were trimmed by 4 bases and 7 bases, with 13 bases remaining between them. There are 12 residues in the CDR3. The CDR3 coding sequence is TGCAGTGCTAATCGCCAGAACCTTGAAGCTTTCTTT. Protein product: CSANRQNLEAFF.